A selection of T cell receptor beta chains follows, all from one sample in a study of PD-1 blockade in classical Hodgkin lymphoma. Generated by immunoSEQ multiplex PCR, the TCRdb table keeps only in-frame clones and is missing some. The profile shows about 93,000 clones, around four fifths of them singletons. Here the sequenced sample was peripheral blood mononuclear cells (PBMCs), taken before the fourth cycle of nivolumab. The receptors were gathered from a human donor with classical Hodgkin lymphoma. CDR3s include the opening cysteine and the closing phenylalanine or tryptophan. The order of the fields is V gene, clone size, J gene, D gene, CDR3 protein, CDR3 DNA. The D gene is left open where the match is weak. Size is omitted from some rows. Given values are once, few, many or a class for expanded clones.

v_gene: TRBV5-6; abundance: .; j_gene: TRBJ2-3; d_gene: .; CDR3aa: CASSWASGSGADTQYF; CDR3nt: TGTGCCAGCAGCTGGGCTTCTGGGAGTGGCGCAGATACGCAGTATTTT
v_gene: TRBV5-6; abundance: few; j_gene: TRBJ1-2; d_gene: TRBD1; CDR3aa: CASSGRGLTGYTF; CDR3nt: TGTGCCAGCAGCGGCAGGGGGCTGACAGGCTACACCTTC
v_gene: TRBV29-1; abundance: medium-sized; j_gene: TRBJ1-2; d_gene: .; CDR3aa: CSVLQTFVYGYTF; CDR3nt: TGCAGCGTTCTTCAAACGTTTGTCTATGGCTACACCTTC
v_gene: TRBV9; abundance: .; j_gene: TRBJ1-1; d_gene: TRBD1; CDR3aa: CASSPTDRGDTEAFF; CDR3nt: TGTGCCAGCAGCCCCACGGACAGGGGTGACACTGAAGCTTTCTTT
v_gene: TRBV6-6; abundance: .; j_gene: TRBJ1-1; d_gene: .; CDR3aa: CASRPTVNTEAFF; CDR3nt: TGTGCCAGCAGGCCTACGGTGAACACTGAAGCTTTCTTT
v_gene: TRBV4-2; abundance: .; j_gene: TRBJ2-1; d_gene: .; CDR3aa: CASSPGPPHQQFF; CDR3nt: TGTGCCAGCAGCCCGGGACCACCCCATCAGCAGTTCTTC
v_gene: TRBV27; abundance: .; j_gene: TRBJ1-2; d_gene: TRBD1; CDR3aa: CASSRDRGNYGYTF; CDR3nt: TGTGCCAGCAGCCGCGACAGGGGGAACTATGGCTACACCTTC
v_gene: TRBV7-9; abundance: .; j_gene: TRBJ2-5; d_gene: TRBD1; CDR3aa: CASSLDGQGGETQYF; CDR3nt: TGTGCCAGCAGCTTAGATGGACAGGGCGGCGAGACCCAGTACTTC
v_gene: TRBV19; abundance: .; j_gene: TRBJ1-5; d_gene: .; CDR3aa: CASSIWQGPQPQHF; CDR3nt: TGTGCCAGTAGTATTTGGCAGGGTCCTCAGCCCCAGCATTTT
v_gene: TRBV4-3; abundance: .; j_gene: TRBJ1-3; d_gene: .; CDR3aa: CASSQAWGSSGNTIYF; CDR3nt: TGCGCCAGCAGCCAAGCCTGGGGGAGCTCTGGAAACACCATATATTTT
v_gene: TRBV28; abundance: .; j_gene: TRBJ2-3; d_gene: .; CDR3aa: CASSLVTAGTDTQYF; CDR3nt: TGTGCCAGCAGTTTAGTCACAGCGGGCACAGATACGCAGTATTTT
v_gene: TRBV2; abundance: .; j_gene: TRBJ2-5; d_gene: TRBD1; CDR3aa: CASRGTGGPRGTQYF; CDR3nt: TGTGCCAGCAGGGGGACAGGGGGCCCTAGGGGGACCCAGTACTTC
v_gene: TRBV29-1; abundance: .; j_gene: TRBJ2-1; d_gene: TRBD2; CDR3aa: CSVFIAGGHNEQFF; CDR3nt: TGCAGCGTCTTCATAGCGGGAGGACACAATGAGCAGTTCTTC
v_gene: TRBV19; abundance: .; j_gene: TRBJ1-4; d_gene: .; CDR3aa: CASLGRGALNEKLFF; CDR3nt: TGTGCCAGTTTGGGTCGTGGAGCCTTAAATGAAAAACTGTTTTTT
v_gene: TRBV27; abundance: .; j_gene: TRBJ2-3; d_gene: .; CDR3aa: CASTPGPSYTQYF; CDR3nt: TGTGCCAGCACTCCAGGGCCGTCCTATACGCAGTATTTT
v_gene: TRBV6-1; abundance: .; j_gene: TRBJ2-3; d_gene: TRBD2; CDR3aa: CASSDYPGLGPDTQYF; CDR3nt: TGTGCCAGCAGTGACTACCCGGGACTAGGGCCAGATACGCAGTATTTT
v_gene: TRBV11-3; abundance: .; j_gene: TRBJ2-2; d_gene: .; CDR3aa: CASSLRDPGELFF; CDR3nt: TGTGCCAGCAGCTTAAGGGATCCGGGGGAGCTGTTTTTT
v_gene: TRBV27; abundance: .; j_gene: TRBJ1-2; d_gene: .; CDR3aa: CASSAGQSYGYTF; CDR3nt: TGTGCCAGCAGTGCCGGACAGTCCTATGGCTACACCTTC
v_gene: TRBV7-9; abundance: .; j_gene: TRBJ1-2; d_gene: .; CDR3aa: CASSRSTLPGYTF; CDR3nt: TGTGCCAGCAGCCGATCGACGTTGCCTGGCTACACCTTC
v_gene: TRBV27; abundance: .; j_gene: TRBJ1-5; d_gene: TRBD1; CDR3aa: CASSPRGRQPQHF; CDR3nt: TGTGCCAGCAGCCCCAGGGGGAGGCAGCCCCAGCATTTT
v_gene: TRBV29-1; abundance: .; j_gene: TRBJ1-1; d_gene: .; CDR3aa: CSVGRGMNTEAFF; CDR3nt: TGCAGCGTTGGGCGGGGAATGAACACTGAAGCTTTCTTT
v_gene: TRBV7-9; abundance: .; j_gene: TRBJ2-7; d_gene: .; CDR3aa: CASSLVSYEQYF; CDR3nt: TGTGCCAGCAGCTTAGTCTCCTACGAGCAGTACTTC
v_gene: TRBV5-1; abundance: .; j_gene: TRBJ2-2; d_gene: .; CDR3aa: CASSLNTGSAGELFF; CDR3nt: TGCGCCAGCAGCTTGAATACAGGCAGCGCCGGGGAGCTGTTTTTT
v_gene: TRBV27; abundance: .; j_gene: TRBJ2-1; d_gene: TRBD1; CDR3aa: CASSDQGAINNEQFF; CDR3nt: TGTGCCAGCAGTGACCAGGGGGCTATCAACAATGAGCAGTTCTTC
v_gene: TRBV18; abundance: .; j_gene: TRBJ2-3; d_gene: .; CDR3aa: CASSPTSFRTDTQYF; CDR3nt: TGTGCCAGCTCACCAACTAGTTTCCGCACAGATACGCAGTATTTT
v_gene: TRBV19; abundance: .; j_gene: TRBJ2-7; d_gene: TRBD2; CDR3aa: CASSKTSGYEQYF; CDR3nt: TGTGCCAGTAGTAAGACTAGCGGATACGAGCAGTACTTC
v_gene: TRBV7-9; abundance: .; j_gene: TRBJ2-7; d_gene: TRBD1; CDR3aa: CASSEGQGPYEQYF; CDR3nt: TGTGCCAGCAGCGAGGGACAGGGCCCTTACGAGCAGTACTTC
v_gene: TRBV19; abundance: .; j_gene: TRBJ1-2; d_gene: .; CDR3aa: CASSSLGGAVGGYTF; CDR3nt: TGTGCCAGTAGTAGCCTCGGGGGCGCCGTGGGGGGCTACACCTTC
v_gene: TRBV27; abundance: .; j_gene: TRBJ2-3; d_gene: .; CDR3aa: CASRGASTDTQYF; CDR3nt: TGTGCCAGCAGAGGCGCTAGCACAGATACGCAGTATTTT
v_gene: TRBV6-5; abundance: .; j_gene: TRBJ1-1; d_gene: .; CDR3aa: CASSYSTVNTEAFF; CDR3nt: TGTGCCAGCAGTTACTCGACAGTTAACACTGAAGCTTTCTTT
v_gene: TRBV7-9; abundance: .; j_gene: TRBJ2-3; d_gene: TRBD2; CDR3aa: CASSSRLAGTDTQYF; CDR3nt: TGTGCCAGCAGCTCCCGACTAGCAGGCACAGATACGCAGTATTTT